This record concerns one T cell receptor beta chain sequence. The data were obtained in a study of PD-L1 blockade in urothelial cancer. The wider study: Per blood sample, T cells had a median of roughly 150,000.

Patients in the study were battling locally advanced or metastatic urothelial carcinoma. There were between 1 and 8 samples from each patient, taken pretreatment and on-treatment. The table came from immunoSEQ multiplex PCR; TCRdb's copy has only in-frame clones and leaves some out. In the table there are some 49,000 clones, roughly nine tenths of which are singletons. Germline CDR1 and CDR2: SGHAT and FQDESV (reference sequence). The CDR3 consists of 15 residues. V was pared by 2 bases and J by 0 bases, with 7 bases between. The receptor was derived from a man aged 55-75 years with urothelial cancer. The source material was PBMCs, sampled around atezolizumab (anti-PD-L1) treatment. V is TRBV11-1 and J is TRBJ2-2; D gene ambiguous. CDR3 sequence reads: CASSLNFANTGELFF. CDR3 in DNA: TGTGCCAGCAGCTTAAATTTCGCGAACACCGGGGAGCTGTTTTTT.